This TCR delta chain is from a study of fetal and pediatric gammadelta thymocytes (dated by TCRdb to about 2022). Study-wide context: The bulk gammadelta thymocyte repertoires, which combined previously published data with newly generated, unpublished data, were used to reinforce a single-cell study of gammadelta thymocyte development. The set of bulk gammadelta thymocyte repertoires included about ten subjects in total: 3 fetal thymus donors and 7 pediatric thymus donors. Bulk TCR repertoire data were added to increase subject numbers and strengthen the CDR3 publicity analysis. Bulk gammadelta thymocyte repertoires combined previously published data (refs 27,28) with unpublished data.

The listed sequencing device is Illumina MiSeq. The authors' analysis ran thus. To analyze publicity, the Vgamma9Vdelta2 and nonVgamma9Vdelta2 bulk CDR3 files from each subject were merged so that every subject had one combined repertoire. CDR3 publicity was given a score from 0 to 19 by checking each amino acid sequence across 9 single-cell datasets and 10 bulk repertoires with base R and dplyr. For TCRdb, the public reads were processed anew by CATT, and duplicate DNA sequences were folded into one row. These V and J calls rely on TCRdb rather than the paper's analysis. For this sample there are over 2,000 delta-chain clones; approximately 24% appear just once. Under 5% of the sample is in the top ten clones. Staining of thymocytes was performed with Zombie NIR viability dye and with antibodies against CD3 (UCHT1), TCRgammadelta (11F2), TCRVgamma9 (IMMU360) and TCRVdelta2 (IMMU389). Bulk TRD and TRG CDR3 repertoires were generated separately from sorted Vgamma9Vdelta2 and nonVgamma9Vdelta2 gammadelta thymocytes of human fetal and pediatric thymuses. Children undergoing cardiac surgery in Belgium were the source of the pediatric thymus tissue. The pediatric thymus donors included in the study ranged in age from roughly 1 to 12 years. As previously described, thymic cell suspensions were prepared from both fetal and post-natal thymuses. NonVgamma9Vdelta2 thymocytes were sorted as CD3+ gammadeltaTCR+ cells lacking the Vgamma9+Vdelta2+ phenotype. Cells were sorted on a FACS Aria III cell sorter (BD Biosciences).

The full study reports these points: Fetal gammadelta thymocyte repertoires were previously reported to be enriched for TRDV2, TRGV8 and TRGV9 usage, low N additions and public CDR3s compared with post-natal repertoires.

A word on this clone: Its antigen target is currently unknown. One junction end disagrees with the germline gene, perhaps due to a read error. This CDR3 is also generated by other DNA sequences in the sample.

The CDR3 has 21 amino acids, counting the end cysteine and phenylalanine. Only the CDR3 region is kept as DNA, spanning 63 bases read in frame from base 1. The germline V gene specifies TSWWSYY as CDR1 and QGS as CDR2. Recombination joined TRDV1 with TRDJ1; TRDD3 agrees with 9 junctional bases. The receptor comes from a child who underwent cardiac surgery and was recorded as healthy. Sequenced: non-Vgamma9Vdelta2 gamma-delta T cells from the thymus. The cell subset or site label on this specimen signifies: CD3+gammadeltaTCR+ thymocytes not co-expressing Vgamma9 and Vdelta2. The DNA is TGTGCTCTTGGGGATTGGCCTTCCTGCTGGGGGATGCAATCTTACACAGATAAACTCATCTTT. It specifies CALGDWPSCWGMQSYTDKLIF.